The clone carrying this TCR beta chain was recorded only once. In the original workflow: It was from reference gene primer amplification that nucleated cell counts were estimated. Profiling relied on immunoSEQ multiplex PCR, and the TCRdb table lists in-frame clones only, not all of them. V, J and clone size were drawn from that table, and D and trimming were deduced from the DNA. Here the sample spans 310,000 or so clones, 80% to 90% being singletons. This specimen belongs to a study of blood T cell repertoires in COVID-19. On the study more broadly: Acute-phase and convalescent COVID-19 samples originated in the United States, Italy and Spain.

After removal of 3 bases from V and 0 bases from J, the junction contained 6 bases not matched to a gene. Germline V gene data show CDR1 as SGHNT and CDR2 as YENEEA. This CDR3 is 16 amino acids long. Individuals aged about 18 to 100 years were recruited from about two dozen US areas. This sequence joins TRBV11-3 and TRBJ1-1, with 8 bases aligning to TRBD1. The sequencing input was PBMCs or T cells enriched from blood (not recorded which). This TCR derives from a woman under 30 who had recovered from COVID-19. The CDR3 here is CASSFPGTGMNTEAFF. DNA for the CDR3: TGTGCCAGCAGCTTCCCCGGGACAGGAATGAACACTGAAGCTTTCTTT.